This TCR beta chain was captured in a study of control samples from healthy donors and cancer patients. Some clones are missing from TCRdb's copy, which holds only in-frame ones; the method was immunoSEQ multiplex PCR. Here the sample spans around 170,000 clones, roughly 92% being singletons. The CDR3 is 13 amino acids. V gave up 6 bases and J gave up 4 bases, with 11 bases separating them. From germline, CDR1 is SEHNR and CDR2 FQNEAQ (reference sequence). The sequence derives from a woman in her 30s in good health. V gene TRBV7-9 combines with J gene TRBJ2-3, with a possible D match to TRBD2 (5 bases). Material for sequencing was blood. CDR3 residues: CASSRSGADTQYF. In nucleotides, the CDR3 is TGTGCCAGCAGTCGAAGCGGAGCAGATACGCAGTATTTT.